The next 20 T cell receptor beta chains were all read from a single sample in a study of cytomegalovirus exposure and HLA in healthy donors. Vbeta (60) and Jbeta (13) primers were used in the PCR. The protocol was immunoSEQ multiplex PCR, while the TCRdb copy is restricted to in-frame clones and leaves out a portion. The sample has more than 100,000 clones; about three fifths are singletons. Sequenced material: PBMCs. All receptors derive from a woman aged 40-49 years in good health and CMV-seropositive.

The rearrangement joins TRBV7-6 to TRBJ1-1; D remains unclear. This CDR3 comprises 13 residues. V lost 5 bases and J 3 bases, leaving 10 bases between the germline ends. Germline CDR1 and CDR2: SGHVS and FNYEAQ. CDR3 sequence reads: CASSPLGHTEAFF. CDR3 DNA: TGTGCCAGCAGCCCCCTTGGGCACACTGAAGCTTTCTTT.

The gene calls are TRBV6-5 and TRBJ2-5; the D gene is possibly TRBD1 (6 bases). The CDR3 is 15 amino acids. V was cut by 7 bases and J by 1 base, with 16 bases left in between. From germline, CDR1 is MNHEY and CDR2 SVGAGI. CDR3 DNA sequence: TGTGCCAGCACTGTGACCGGGACAACCCAAGAGACCCAGTACTTC. Amino acids: CASTVTGTTQETQYF.

The chain carries TRBV5-8 and TRBJ2-3; D ambiguous. Deletions cut 2 bases from V and 0 bases from J, with 19 bases between. The CDR3 is 18 amino acids. The germline gives CDR1 SGHTS, CDR2 YDEGEE. The CDR3 here is CASSFPLASDTSTDTQYF. CDR3 nucleotides: TGTGCCAGCAGCTTCCCCCTGGCCAGCGATACTAGCACAGATACGCAGTATTTT.

This clone came up once. This chain links TRBV27 with TRBJ1-2; TRBD1 is a possible D gene (6 bases). CDR3 length equals 11 residues. Trimming pared 5 bases from V and 7 bases from J, leaving 8 bases between. In germline, CDR1 is MNHEY, CDR2 SMNVEV (reference sequence). For the CDR3, the DNA is TGTGCCAGCAGTGGACAGTGTGGCTACACCTTC. As protein: CASSGQCGYTF.

The chain joins TRBV5-1 to TRBJ2-7, with 9 positions matching TRBD2. Germline V CDR1 and CDR2: SGHRS, YFSETQ. Unmatched junction bases numbered 14, after V lost 6 bases and J lost 7 bases. This CDR3 comprises 15 residues. The CDR3 sequence is CASTPTAGGPGEQYF. In DNA form, the CDR3 reads TGCGCCAGCACCCCGACGGCGGGGGGGCCGGGGGAGCAGTACTTC.

The chain employs TRBV5-1 and TRBJ1-2; D is possibly TRBD1 (6 bases). V was clipped by 0 bases and J by 2 bases, with 8 bases between them. CDR1 SGHRS and CDR2 YFSETQ come from the germline V gene. This CDR3 is built from 14 residues. CDR3 in DNA: TGCGCCAGCAGCTTGGACAGGGAGAACTATGGCTACACCTTC. This encodes CASSLDRENYGYTF.

The chain uses TRBV7-3 and TRBJ1-1; no clear D. The CDR3 has 16 amino acids. Germline CDR1 and CDR2: SGHTA and FQGTGA. V lost 0 bases and J 1 base, leaving 12 bases between the germline ends. Here the CDR3 DNA reads TGTGCCAGCAGCTTAACGAGAACAGTGGGGAACACTGAAGCTTTCTTT. It encodes CASSLTRTVGNTEAFF.

V gene TRBV29-1 combines with J gene TRBJ2-5; 9 bases fit TRBD1. The end of the DNA fits TRBJ2-7 better, so the J call may be wrong. CDR1 and CDR2 from the germline V gene are SQVTM and ANQGSEA. This CDR3 region has 14 residues. The CDR3 region is CSVVKGQGSYEQYF. Written as DNA, the CDR3 is TGCAGCGTTGTGAAGGGACAGGGATCCTACGAGCAGTACTTC.

The V and J genes are TRBV7-8 and TRBJ2-3, with D possibly TRBD2 on 7 matching bases. The CDR3 has 19 amino acids. With 1 base removed from V and 5 bases from J, the gap between germline ends came to 25 bases. CDR1 is SGHVS, CDR2 FQNEAQ, per germline. DNA of the CDR3: TGTGCCAGCAGCTTAGAGAGGTCATGGGGGGGCGACCCCCTAGATACGCAGTATTTT. Encoded protein: CASSLERSWGGDPLDTQYF. The complete variable domain, with remaining parts taken from reference TRBV7-8 and TRBJ2-3, reads GAGVSQSPRYKVAKRGQDVALRCDPISGHVSLFWYQQALGQGPEFLTYFQNEAQLDKSGLPSDRFFAERPEGSVSTLKIQRTQQEDSAVYLCASSLERSWGGDPLDTQYFGPGTRLTVL.

The chain recombines TRBV6-5 with TRBJ2-7; the D gene is possibly TRBD2 (6 bases). Trimming cost V 2 bases and J 6 bases, with 11 bases left between them. Germline CDR1 reads MNHEY; CDR2 reads SVGAGI. The CDR3 is 13 amino acids. CDR3 bases: TGTGCCAGCAGTTACCGACTAGGAGGCGAGCAGTACTTC. Protein product: CASSYRLGGEQYF.

The rearrangement links TRBV14 to TRBJ2-1, with 10 bases matching TRBD1. The CDR3 is 17 amino acids. Germline CDR1 and CDR2: SGHDN and FVKESK. Trimming removed 0 bases from V and 8 bases from J; junction bases left unmatched: 10. The CDR3: CASSQEHRQGAEDEQFF. CDR3 nucleotide sequence: TGTGCCAGCAGCCAAGAACACCGACAGGGGGCAGAAGATGAGCAGTTCTTC.

The rearrangement uses TRBV11-3 and TRBJ1-2, with 10 positions matching TRBD1. The CDR3 loop spans 16 amino acids. Germline trimming cut 5 bases from V and 3 bases from J; bases unmatched to any gene: 9. Per germline, CDR1 SGHNT and CDR2 YENEEA. The DNA of the CDR3 is TGTGCCAGCAGCAGGACCGGGACAGGGGTCGACTATGGCTACACCTTC. Residues: CASSRTGTGVDYGYTF.

This clone was seen a handful of times. The gene calls are TRBV28 and TRBJ1-5, with D unresolved. The germline V and J ends were trimmed by 7 bases and 5 bases, with 15 bases remaining between them. The CDR3 runs to 14 residues. Germline CDR1 MDHEN, CDR2 SYDVKM. CDR3 DNA: TGTGCCAGCACCATCACAGCCGTCGATCAGCCCCAGCATTTT. It is translated as CASTITAVDQPQHF.

This chain connects TRBV11-2 to TRBJ2-7; 10 positions match TRBD2. The CDR3 extends over 15 amino acids. Trimming took 0 bases from V and 4 from J; bases not matched to a gene: 3. CDR1 is SGHAT, CDR2 FQNNGV, per germline. Here the CDR3 reads CASSLETSGFYEQYF. Here the CDR3 DNA reads TGTGCCAGCAGCTTAGAGACTAGCGGGTTTTACGAGCAGTACTTC. Full variable domain (rest looked up from reference TRBV11-2 and TRBJ2-7): EAGVAQSPRYKIIEKRQSVAFWCNPISGHATLYWYQQILGQGPKLLIQFQNNGVVDDSQLPKDRFSAERLKGVDSTLKIQPAKLEDSAVYLCASSLETSGFYEQYFGPGTRLTVT.

The gene calls are TRBV30 and TRBJ2-5; 8 nucleotides match TRBD2. J gave up 5 bases and V 1 base, and 9 bases lay outside the gene matches. The CDR3 contains 15 residues. Germline CDR1 GTSNPN, CDR2 SVGIG (reference sequence). CDR3 region: CAWSDKAGGGETQYF. As DNA, the CDR3 is TGTGCCTGGAGTGACAAGGCGGGGGGTGGGGAGACCCAGTACTTC.

This clone was detected a few times. This chain joins TRBV5-1 and TRBJ2-7, with a tentative D call TRBD2 (6 bases). Germline CDR1 and CDR2: SGHRS and YFSETQ. The CDR3 is 15 residues long. Trimming cost V 1 base and J 4 bases, with 15 bases left between them. CDR3 bases: TGCGCCAGCAGCTTGCAGAACTCGGGGGTATACGAGCAGTACTTC. It specifies CASSLQNSGVYEQYF.

This clone was seen a handful of times. The V call is TRBV18, the J call TRBJ1-1; a possible D gene is TRBD1 (6 bases). CDR3 length: 14 amino acids. The V and J ends lost 5 bases and 3 bases respectively, with 13 bases between them. The germline gives CDR1 KGHSH, CDR2 LQKENI. The CDR3 nucleotides read TGTGCCAGCTCAACTATACAGGGAGACACTGAAGCTTTCTTT. As protein: CASSTIQGDTEAFF.

The chain employs TRBV27 and TRBJ1-1; a possible D gene is TRBD1 (5 bases). V was shortened by 2 bases and J by 4 bases, with 11 bases between the two germline ends. There are 14 residues in the CDR3. Per the germline V gene, CDR1 is MNHEY and CDR2 is SMNVEV (reference sequence). The CDR3: CASSLGGIGTEAFF. CDR3 bases: TGTGCCAGCAGTTTAGGGGGGATCGGCACTGAAGCTTTCTTT.

V and J are TRBV19 and TRBJ2-3; 10 bases are a match to TRBD2. Looked up from germline, CDR1 is LNHDA and CDR2 is SQIVND (reference sequence). The CDR3 runs to 15 residues. V lost 4 bases to trimming and J lost 3 bases; unmatched junction nucleotides: 4. The CDR3 sequence: CASSTIAGGTDTQYF. The CDR3 region has the DNA TGTGCCAGTAGTACGATAGCGGGGGGAACAGATACGCAGTATTTT.

This chain uses TRBV7-2 with TRBJ1-1; D possibly corresponds to TRBD1 (5 bases). Deletions cut 3 bases from V and 5 bases from J, with 10 bases between. Germline CDR1 SGHTA, CDR2 FQGNSA. This CDR3 contains 13 residues. Written as DNA, the CDR3 is TGTGCCAGCAGCTTGGGGGGAGAAACTGAAGCTTTCTTT. Residues: CASSLGGETEAFF.